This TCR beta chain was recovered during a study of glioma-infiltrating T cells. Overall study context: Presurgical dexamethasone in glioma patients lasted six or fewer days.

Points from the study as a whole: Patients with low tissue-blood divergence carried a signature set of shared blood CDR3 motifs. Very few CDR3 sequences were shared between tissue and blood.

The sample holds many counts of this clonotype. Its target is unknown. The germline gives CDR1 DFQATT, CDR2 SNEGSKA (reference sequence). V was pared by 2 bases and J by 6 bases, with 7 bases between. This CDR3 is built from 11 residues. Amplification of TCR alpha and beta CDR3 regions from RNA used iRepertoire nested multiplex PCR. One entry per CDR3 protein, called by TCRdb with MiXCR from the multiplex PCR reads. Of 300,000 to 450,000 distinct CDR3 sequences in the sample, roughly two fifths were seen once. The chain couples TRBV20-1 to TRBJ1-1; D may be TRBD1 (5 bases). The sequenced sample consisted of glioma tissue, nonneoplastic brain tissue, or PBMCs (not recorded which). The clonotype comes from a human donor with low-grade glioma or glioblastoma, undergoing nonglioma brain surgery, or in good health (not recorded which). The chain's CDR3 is CSARRQPEAFF. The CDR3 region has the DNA TGCAGTGCTAGACGACAGCCTGAAGCTTTCTTT.